A single sample is the source of the 2 T cell receptor beta chains below, sequenced in a study of cytomegalovirus exposure and HLA in healthy donors (dated by TCRdb to 2015 to 2018). Receptors were amplified or captured by the immunoSEQ multiplex PCR assay. The multiplex PCR relied on a mix of 60 forward primers for TCR Vbeta segments and 13 reverse primers for TCR Jbeta segments. TCRdb's version of the immuneACCESS table is confined to in-frame rearrangements and falls short of the full clone set. An unresolved V gene accounts for under half of the shortfall where checked; the remainder is of unknown origin. This sample lists some 170,000 clones; 80% to 90% were detected once. Just under 5% of the sample is held by the ten biggest clonotypes. What was sequenced was PBMCs. All receptors derive from a woman aged 18-29 years in good health and CMV-seropositive.

The chain uses TRBV19 and TRBJ1-2; D is uncertain. This CDR3 is built from 15 residues. V lost 0 bases, J lost 3 bases, and 11 bases lay in between. Germline-derived CDR1 and CDR2 are LNHDA and SQIVND (reference sequence). CDR3 amino acids: CASSIDLEAYYGYTF. The CDR3 DNA reads as TGTGCCAGTAGTATAGACCTAGAGGCCTACTATGGCTACACCTTC.

This rearrangement joins TRBV7-8 to TRBJ2-7, with 10 bases identical to TRBD2. The CDR3 totals 14 residues. The junction had 4 bases not matched to a gene; V was cut back by 6 bases and J by 2 bases. Per the germline V gene, CDR1 is SGHVS and CDR2 is FQNEAQ. CDR3 in DNA: TGTGCCAGCAGACTACTAGCGGGGCCCTACGAGCAGTACTTC. Its protein product is CASRLLAGPYEQYF.